This record looks at one TCR beta chain sequence and its context. Antigen unknown. The PCR ran on 60 Vbeta and 13 Jbeta primers. Assay: immunoSEQ multiplex PCR; the TCRdb copy retains only in-frame clones and omits some. The sample lists roughly 120,000 clones; more than 70% were seen once. This specimen belongs to a study of cytomegalovirus exposure and HLA in healthy donors. Study as a whole: Of roughly 400 genotyped donors, 70% to 85% clustered with self-reported Caucasian donors.

Study-level points and caveats: Usually a TCR sequence was rare, but some public TCRs were found in many donors. Cytomegalovirus association was listed for about 170 TCR beta chains. For most subjects, TCR beta sequences were reported to predict HLA-A and HLA-B alleles with accuracy.

Sequencing was carried out using PBMCs. This TCR came from a man aged 50 to 60 in good health and CMV-seropositive.

The CDR3, as DNA: TGCGCCAGCAGCCAAGATCGGGGGGGGGACACAGATACGCAGTATTTT. Protein sequence: CASSQDRGGDTDTQYF. V is TRBV4-3 and J is TRBJ2-3, with 8 positions matching TRBD2. This CDR3 spans 16 amino acids. Per germline, CDR1 LGHNA and CDR2 YSLEER. The V gene end was trimmed by 0 bases and the J gene end by 2 bases; junction bases not matched to a gene: 4.